Listed below are T cell receptor beta chains from one sample, sequenced in a study of cytomegalovirus exposure and HLA in healthy donors. Profiled with immunoSEQ multiplex PCR; TCRdb holds only in-frame clones, not every one. The sample holds tens of thousands of clones, 85% to 95% seen once. The sequencing sample was made of PBMCs. These receptors all stem from a man between 18 and 35 years old in good health and CMV-seronegative. Each CDR3 is given with its conserved first and last residue. The D gene is left open where the match is weak. Only part of the rows carry a size: once, few, many, or a class if the clone is expanded.

TRBD1	TRBJ2-7	TRBV28	.	TGTGCCAGCAGTCCCGGACAGGTCTACGAGCAGTACTTC	CASSPGQVYEQYF
.	TRBJ2-5	TRBV30	.	TGTGCCGTCGAGGCAGGGAGGATGGAGACCCAGTACTTC	CAVEAGRMETQYF
.	TRBJ1-1	TRBV5-1	.	TGCGCCAGCAGCCTTGGGGGGGGCGCGGGCACTGAAGCTTTCTTT	CASSLGGGAGTEAFF
TRBD2	TRBJ2-7	TRBV30	.	TGTGCCTGGAGTTTCGGGGGACTAGCGGGAAGTGAGCGCGAGCAGTACTTC	CAWSFGGLAGSEREQYF
.	TRBJ1-4	TRBV7-9	.	TGTGCCAGCAGCTTCGAAACAGGTAGTGAAAAACTGTTTTTT	CASSFETGSEKLFF
.	TRBJ1-5	TRBV28	.	TGTGCCAGCAGATCCGCGGGCCATAGCAATCAGCCCCAGCATTTT	CASRSAGHSNQPQHF
TRBD1	TRBJ2-7	TRBV18	.	TGTGCCAGCTCAACCTCCCAGGACAGGGATTTGCAGTACTTC	CASSTSQDRDLQYF
TRBD1	TRBJ2-3	TRBV27	.	TGTGCCAGCAGTCCTATGACAGGGACAGATACGCAGTATTTT	CASSPMTGTDTQYF
.	TRBJ2-2	TRBV7-9	.	TGTGCCAGCAGCTTAGGGCAGGGAAGTAACACCGGGGAGCTGTTTTTT	CASSLGQGSNTGELFF
.	TRBJ1-1	TRBV10-3	.	TGTGCCATCAGTCTCACGAGGTCAGGGTCGGGCACTGAAGCTTTCTTT	CAISLTRSGSGTEAFF
.	TRBJ1-1	TRBV13	.	TGTGCCAGCAGCCACGCGGGAGGAGGTAGCACTGAAGCTTTCTTT	CASSHAGGGSTEAFF
TRBD1	TRBJ2-1	TRBV11-3	.	TGTGCCAGCAGCTTGGGACAGGGGGATAGCGGGGATTACAATGAGCAGTTCTTC	CASSLGQGDSGDYNEQFF
TRBD1	TRBJ1-1	TRBV11-2	.	TGTGCCAGCAGGCGAACGGGACAGATGAACACTGAAGCTTTCTTT	CASRRTGQMNTEAFF
.	TRBJ1-3	TRBV5-8	.	TGTGCCAGCAGCTTGGAGGCAGGAGGAAACACCATATATTTT	CASSLEAGGNTIYF
TRBD2	TRBJ2-3	TRBV4-1	.	TGCGCCAGCAGCCAAGTTAATAGCGGGGGGGGGAGAGATACGCAGTATTTT	CASSQVNSGGGRDTQYF
TRBD1	TRBJ1-2	TRBV19	.	TGTGCCAGTAGTCTTGGGACAGGGACTAACTATGGCTACACCTTC	CASSLGTGTNYGYTF
.	TRBJ2-3	TRBV7-9	.	TGTGCCAGCAGCTTAGACTCTATAATCACAGATACGCAGTATTTT	CASSLDSIITDTQYF
.	TRBJ1-6	TRBV4-1	.	TGCGCCAGCAGCCATGGCTGGGGGGGCGGATCACCCCTCCACTTT	CASSHGWGGGSPLHF
.	TRBJ1-1	TRBV7-6	.	TGTGCCAGCAGGCTTAGGGGGGGAAACACTGAAGCTTTCTTT	CASRLRGGNTEAFF
.	TRBJ1-1	TRBV10-1	.	TGCGCCAGCAGTGAGACAGATTTAACTGAAGCTTTCTTT	CASSETDLTEAFF
TRBD1	TRBJ2-7	TRBV5-1	.	TGCGCCAGCAGCAGGGGGACAGGGGAGACCACCTACGAGCAGTACTTC	CASSRGTGETTYEQYF
.	TRBJ2-4	TRBV2	.	TGTGCCAGCAGTGTTGGGCAGGGTCCCTATCTAGCCAAAAACATTCAGTACTTC	CASSVGQGPYLAKNIQYF
.	TRBJ2-7	TRBV28	.	TGTGCCAGCAGTTTATACCAGGGAGGCGACGAGCAGTACTTC	CASSLYQGGDEQYF
TRBD1	TRBJ2-7	TRBV7-2	.	TGTGCCAGCAGCTTGGGGACAGGGGTCTACGAGCAGTACTTC	CASSLGTGVYEQYF
TRBD1	TRBJ2-7	TRBV7-2	.	TGTGCCAGCGCTCCCCTGGGGCAGGGGGCCTACGAGCAGTACTTC	CASAPLGQGAYEQYF
.	TRBJ2-2	TRBV30	.	TGTGCCTCCCCGGCGAAAGGGGGGAACACCGGGGAGCTGTTTTTT	CASPAKGGNTGELFF
.	TRBJ2-1	TRBV6-1	once	TGTGCCAGCGGTAACGGTGAGCAGTTCTTC	CASGNGEQFF
TRBD2	TRBJ2-1	TRBV5-1	once	TGCGCCAGCAGCTTAGCGGGGGGGAACTACAATGAGCAGTTCTTC	CASSLAGGNYNEQFF